The sequence of this T cell receptor beta chain was determined in a study of T cell repertoires in cytomegalovirus infection. Study context: It can be stated that public TCR beta signatures indicated CMV infection as well as a matching HLA type.

In TCRdb, the reads were re-called with MiXCR into one record per CDR3 protein. The sample lists 650,000 to 850,000 distinct CDR3 sequences, 25% to 35% seen once, with 10% to 15% in the top ten. This clonotype showed up just a few times. What it recognizes is unknown. The V gene lost 6 bases and the J gene lost 3 bases, with 23 bases spanning the gap. Germline V gene sequence: CDR1 MDHEN, CDR2 SYDVKM. The CDR3 loop spans 17 amino acids. J is TRBJ2-5 and V is TRBV28, with unresolved D. The specimen comprised cultured CD8+ T cells from PBMCs, sampled from culture after CMV antigen stimulation. This clonotype was obtained from a human donor in good health (CMV status not recorded). Some clones in this sample may be carry-over from other donors' samples. CDR3 in amino acids: CASSQPIFSAKKETQYF. The CDR3 DNA sequence: TGTGCCAGCAGCCAACCTATATTTTCGGCCAAAAAAGAGACCCAGTACTTC.